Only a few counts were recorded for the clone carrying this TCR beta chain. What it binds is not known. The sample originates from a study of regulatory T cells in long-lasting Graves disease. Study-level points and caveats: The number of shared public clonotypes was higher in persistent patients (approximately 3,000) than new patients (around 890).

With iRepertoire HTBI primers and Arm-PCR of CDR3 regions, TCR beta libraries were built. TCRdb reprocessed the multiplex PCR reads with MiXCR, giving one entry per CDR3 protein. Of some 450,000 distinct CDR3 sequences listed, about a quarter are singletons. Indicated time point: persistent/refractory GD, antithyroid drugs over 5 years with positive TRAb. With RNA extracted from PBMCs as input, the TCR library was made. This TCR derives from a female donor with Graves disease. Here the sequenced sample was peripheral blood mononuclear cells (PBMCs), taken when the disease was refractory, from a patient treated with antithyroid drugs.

The CDR3 spells CASSVEQTNSPLHF. CDR3 DNA: TGTGCCAGCAGCGTAGAACAGACCAATTCACCCCTCCACTTT. J is TRBJ1-6 and V is TRBV9; D gene uncertain. Germline V gives CDR1 SGDLS, CDR2 YYNGEE. V was shortened by 0 bases and J by 7 bases, with 8 bases between the two germline ends. The CDR3 contains 14 residues.